The 25 T cell receptor beta chains presented below share a single source sample, sequenced in a study of TIL therapy for anti-PD-1-resistant metastatic lung cancer. Sequencing used immunoSEQ v3. Only in-frame clones appear in the TCRdb table, and some are missing; sequencing was by immunoSEQ multiplex PCR. The data contain about 50,000 clones, 65% to 80% of them seen just once; the ten biggest clones take up 5.6%. Time point in this sample: pre-treatment sample, taken before nivolumab and TIL therapy. Pleural nodules or supraclavicular lymph nodes made up most of the excised metastases sampled. The sample was tumor tissue, taken at baseline. Source of these receptors: a person aged 25-79 years with non-small cell lung cancer.

The table lists this clone with a few counts. This chain links TRBV5-4 with TRBJ1-1; D is possibly TRBD1 (6 bases). The V end was cut by 5 bases, the J end by 6 bases, with 14 bases between. The length of the CDR3 is 13 residues. The germline gives CDR1 SGHNT, CDR2 YYREEE (reference sequence). The CDR3 bases are TGTGCCAGCAGAGTTACAGGGACCCCTGAAGCTTTCTTT. Its translation: CASRVTGTPEAFF.

This chain links TRBV30 with TRBJ2-7, with 8 bases matching TRBD2. The CDR3 has 14 residues. Germline CDR1 reads GTSNPN; CDR2 reads SVGIG (reference sequence). The J segment lost 3 bases and the V segment lost 3 bases, leaving 7 bases of the junction unmatched. CDR3: CAWSRGGVGYEQYF. The DNA of the CDR3 is TGTGCCTGGAGCCGGGGGGGAGTCGGCTACGAGCAGTACTTC.

The chain uses TRBV19 and TRBJ1-2; TRBD1 is a possible D gene (6 bases). Trimming shortened V by 4 bases and J by 6 bases, and 12 bases separated the two germline ends. CDR3 size: 13 residues. Germline assignment: CDR1 LNHDA and CDR2 SQIVND (reference sequence). The CDR3 bases are TGTGCCAGTAGTAGCAGGGGATATGATGGCTACACCTTC. Protein: CASSSRGYDGYTF.

The chain is built from TRBV7-9 and TRBJ1-1, with 7 bases matching TRBD1. J was trimmed by 4 bases and V by 3 bases; bases with no gene match: 17. The CDR3 is 18 amino acids. Germline V lookup: CDR1 SEHNR, CDR2 FQNEAQ (reference sequence). CDR3 DNA sequence: TGTGCCAGCAGCTTCGGGGCAGGGGGATTAGCTGGGGCCACTGAAGCTTTCTTT. Translating gives CASSFGAGGLAGATEAFF.

The chain is built from TRBV2 and TRBJ2-5, with D perhaps TRBD1 or TRBD2 (6 bases each). The germline V gene has CDR1 SNHLY and CDR2 FYNNEI. V was clipped by 11 bases and J by 4 bases, with 17 bases between them. This CDR3 is 13 amino acids long. The CDR3 loop is CAATGGRGETQYF. CDR3 DNA: TGTGCCGCGACCGGGGGCAGGGGAGAGACCCAGTACTTC.

Only one count was recorded for this clone. The rearrangement links TRBV20-1 to TRBJ2-7, with 7 positions matching TRBD1. The germline V gene encodes CDR1 DFQATT and CDR2 SNEGSKA (reference sequence). V dropped 5 bases and J dropped 6; count of bases not matched to a gene: 4. The CDR3 loop spans 11 amino acids. This CDR3 is CSAETGVEQYF. The DNA of the CDR3 is TGCAGTGCTGAAACAGGGGTCGAGCAGTACTTC.

The gene calls are TRBV6-6 and TRBJ1-2; no reliable D call. The V end lost 6 bases, the J end lost 4 bases, and 12 bases lay between the germline ends. Germline V gene sequence: CDR1 MNHNY, CDR2 SVGAGI (reference sequence). The CDR3 sequence is 13 residues long. The CDR3 sequence: CASSRLGGYGYTF. CDR3 DNA: TGTGCCAGCAGCCGCTTAGGAGGCTATGGCTACACCTTC.

V gene TRBV19 combines with J gene TRBJ1-2, with 9 bases that match TRBD1. The CDR3 is 14 amino acids. Germline V gene lookup returns CDR1 LNHDA and CDR2 SQIVND (reference sequence). With V trimmed by 3 bases and J by 7 bases, 6 bases remained unmatched. CDR3: CASSITGGLLGYTF. The CDR3, as DNA: TGTGCCAGTAGTATTACAGGGGGCCTCCTTGGCTACACCTTC.

This chain joins TRBV15 and TRBJ2-3; D not resolved. Germline V lookup: CDR1 LNHNV, CDR2 YYDKDF (reference sequence). The CDR3 sequence is 12 residues long. V shed 0 bases and J shed 6 bases, with 4 bases lying between them. CDR3 amino acids: CATSRDIDTQYF. CDR3 bases: TGTGCCACCAGCAGAGATATTGATACGCAGTATTTT.

The rearrangement joins TRBV20-1 to TRBJ2-1, with D unclear. V lost 7 bases, J lost 9 bases, and 13 bases lay in between. From germline, CDR1 is DFQATT and CDR2 SNEGSKA (reference sequence). The CDR3 loop spans 11 amino acids. The CDR3, as DNA: TGCAGTGTTTCGAGCTGGGGTGAGCAGTTCTTC. Protein sequence: CSVSSWGEQFF.

The chain has TRBV5-1 and TRBJ1-1; TRBD1 agrees at 10 bases. This CDR3 is built from 16 residues. Trimming at V came to 0 bases and at J to 5 bases, leaving 7 bases not matched to a gene. The germline V gene encodes CDR1 SGHRS and CDR2 YFSETQ. The DNA of the CDR3 is TGCGCCAGCAGCTTGGGGAGGGGACAGGGGAAAACTGAAGCTTTCTTT. Protein: CASSLGRGQGKTEAFF.

V and J are TRBV6-5 and TRBJ2-7; D is unresolved. V lost 3 bases, J lost 2 bases, and 8 bases lay in between. CDR3 length: 13 amino acids. CDR1 is MNHEY and CDR2 is SVGAGI in the germline V gene. CDR3 sequence (DNA): TGTGCCAGCAGTTATCTAGAGACCTACGAGCAGTACTTC. This translates into CASSYLETYEQYF.

This chain uses TRBV28 with TRBJ2-3; D may be TRBD2 (5 bases). CDR3 length: 15 amino acids. In germline, CDR1 is MDHEN, CDR2 SYDVKM. V was pared by 4 bases and J by 6 bases, with 17 bases between. Here the CDR3 DNA reads TGTGCCAGCAGTTCCCATGAGGGCGCCGTGGATACGCAGTATTTT. Translated: CASSSHEGAVDTQYF.

As regards this clone: A junction boundary mismatches the germline segment, possibly from a read error. The chain has TRBV5-1 and TRBJ1-2; TRBD1 might be the D (6 bases). This CDR3 comprises 14 residues. Germline V lookup: CDR1 SGHRS, CDR2 YFSETQ. This CDR3 is CASTLLQGDYGYTF. CDR3 DNA: TGCGCCAGCACCTTGCTACAGGGAGACTATGGCTACACCTTC.

The genes are TRBV15 and TRBJ2-1; 8 bases fit TRBD2. Unmatched junction bases numbered 11, after V lost 0 bases and J lost 4 bases. CDR3 length: 18 amino acids. Germline CDR1 LNHNV, CDR2 YYDKDF (reference sequence). The chain's CDR3 is CATSREGEGVAGYNEQFF. Here the CDR3 DNA reads TGTGCCACCAGCAGAGAGGGGGAAGGGGTAGCGGGGTACAATGAGCAGTTCTTC. Drawing the rest from reference TRBV15 and TRBJ2-1, the complete variable domain is DAMVIQNPRYQVTQFGKPVTLSCSQTLNHNVMYWYQQKSSQAPKLLFHYYDKDFNNEADTPDNFQSRRPNTSFCFLDIRSPGLGDTAMYLCATSREGEGVAGYNEQFFGPGTRLTVL.

V and J are TRBV9 and TRBJ1-6; D is perhaps TRBD1 (5 bases). The CDR3 sequence is 14 residues long. Trimming stripped 6 bases from V and 5 bases from J, with 12 bases between. Germline CDR1 reads SGDLS; CDR2 reads YYNGEE. The CDR3 DNA is TGTGCCAGCACCTTGGGGGGGGATAATTCACCCCTCCACTTT. Translated, it gives CASTLGGDNSPLHF.

CDR3 protein: CASNLPTRTGNEKLFF. In DNA form, the CDR3 reads TGTGCCAGTAACCTACCGACAAGGACGGGGAATGAAAAACTGTTTTTT. The chain has TRBV19 and TRBJ1-4; D is ambiguous. The V and J ends lost 7 bases and 5 bases respectively, with 20 bases between them. Germline CDR1 and CDR2: LNHDA and SQIVND (reference sequence). The CDR3 covers 16 residues.

The J gene is TRBJ2-7, the V gene TRBV10-3, with 14 bases matching TRBD2. CDR1 and CDR2 (germline): ENHRY, SYGVKD. Trimming removed 3 bases from V and 1 base from J; junction bases left unmatched: 11. This CDR3 spans 19 amino acids. The CDR3 region has the DNA TGTGCCATCAGTGATAGGCGCGGTCGGACTAGCGGGGGGTCCTACGAGCAGTACTTC. Protein: CAISDRRGRTSGGSYEQYF.

The chain carries TRBV19 and TRBJ2-7; 10 bases line up with TRBD1. J lost 6 bases, V lost 7 bases, and 6 bases had no gene match. This CDR3 is 13 amino acids long. Germline CDR1 reads LNHDA; CDR2 reads SQIVND (reference sequence). This CDR3 reads CASKRDRGSEQYF. The CDR3 DNA reads as TGTGCCAGTAAGCGGGACAGGGGTAGCGAGCAGTACTTC.

This sequence joins TRBV12-5 and TRBJ2-7, with 7 bases fitting TRBD1. Trimming took 3 bases from V and 0 from J; bases not matched to a gene: 11. The CDR3 extends over 17 amino acids. The germline CDR1 and CDR2 sequences are LGHNT and FRNRAP. CDR3 residues: CASGLIRDSRSSYEQYF. CDR3 in DNA: TGTGCTAGTGGTTTAATCCGGGACAGTCGTTCCTCCTACGAGCAGTACTTC.

V gene TRBV19 combines with J gene TRBJ2-5; no reliable D call. Trimming shortened V by 3 bases and J by 5 bases, and 16 bases separated the two germline ends. The CDR3 is 15 amino acids. The V gene's germline CDR1 is LNHDA and CDR2 SQIVND (reference sequence). The CDR3 DNA is TGTGCCAGTAGTATTCAGGCCCCACCTCGGGAGACCCAGTACTTC. Its protein is CASSIQAPPRETQYF.

The gene calls are TRBV5-1 and TRBJ2-1, with 8 bases identical to TRBD1. J lost 6 bases, V lost 1 base, and 12 bases had no gene match. Germline assignment: CDR1 SGHRS and CDR2 YFSETQ. This CDR3 is 17 amino acids long. DNA of the CDR3: TGCGCCAGCAGCTTGAGAGGTATCGGACAGGGACTCAATGAGCAGTTCTTC. Amino acids: CASSLRGIGQGLNEQFF.

The chain couples TRBV7-2 to TRBJ1-5, with D hard to call. The ends were cut back, 5 bases at V and 3 bases at J, with 11 bases in the middle. The germline V gene has CDR1 SGHTA and CDR2 FQGNSA. This CDR3 is 14 amino acids long. CDR3 in DNA: TGTGCCAGCAGCGCAGGCACATCCAATCAGCCCCAGCATTTT. Its translation: CASSAGTSNQPQHF.

This clone was seen more than once but under ten times. The chain has TRBV4-1 and TRBJ1-3; TRBD1 is a possible D gene (5 bases). CDR3 length: 17 residues. Germline CDR1 and CDR2: MGHRA and YSYEKL. Trimming took off 0 bases at V and 0 bases at J, with 12 bases between the two ends. This chain's CDR3 is CASSQDRGRPSGNTIYF. The CDR3 DNA sequence: TGCGCCAGCAGCCAAGATCGGGGACGGCCCTCTGGAAACACCATATATTTT.

The rearrangement joins TRBV28 to TRBJ1-2; 7 nucleotides align to TRBD1. The junction had 7 bases not matched to a gene; V was cut back by 2 bases and J by 4 bases. The CDR3 sequence is 15 residues long. Germline-derived CDR1 and CDR2 are MDHEN and SYDVKM. The CDR3 sequence is CASSLRDSPTYGYTF. The DNA of the CDR3 is TGTGCCAGCAGTTTAAGGGACAGCCCTACCTATGGCTACACCTTC.